The rows below give T cell receptor beta chains drawn from one sample of a study of PD-1 blockade in classical Hodgkin lymphoma. Data came from immunoSEQ multiplex PCR; TCRdb stores just in-frame clones and leaves some out. The table shows fewer than 100,000 clones, with roughly 90% occurring only once. The material was peripheral blood mononuclear cells (PBMCs), obtained at baseline. These receptors were taken from a human donor with classical Hodgkin lymphoma. CDR3s include the opening cysteine and the closing phenylalanine or tryptophan. The D gene is left open where the match is weak. Some rows mark clone size as missing; the rest say once, few, many or name a class of expanded clone.

J gene: TRBJ1-1; D gene: TRBD1; V gene: TRBV4-2; clone size: -; CDR3 protein: CASSQEGGTVEAFF; CDR3 DNA: TGTGCCAGCAGCCAAGAAGGCGGGACAGTTGAAGCTTTCTTT
J gene: TRBJ2-3; D gene: -; V gene: TRBV20-1; clone size: -; CDR3 protein: CSASVDTQYF; CDR3 DNA: TGCAGTGCTAGCGTCGATACGCAGTATTTT
J gene: TRBJ2-7; D gene: -; V gene: TRBV11-2; clone size: -; CDR3 protein: CASSLATGGPDSYEQYF; CDR3 DNA: TGTGCCAGCAGCTTAGCGACTGGGGGCCCCGACTCCTACGAGCAGTACTTC
J gene: TRBJ2-5; D gene: -; V gene: TRBV5-4; clone size: -; CDR3 protein: CASSLEAEQETQYF; CDR3 DNA: TGTGCCAGCAGCTTGGAGGCGGAACAAGAGACCCAGTACTTC
J gene: TRBJ1-3; D gene: -; V gene: TRBV25-1; clone size: once; CDR3 protein: CASPAPVPPSSGNTIYF; CDR3 DNA: TGTGCCAGCCCAGCTCCCGTTCCGCCCAGCTCTGGAAACACCATATATTTT
J gene: TRBJ2-2; D gene: TRBD1; V gene: TRBV19; clone size: -; CDR3 protein: CASSTRDRNTGELFF; CDR3 DNA: TGTGCCAGTAGTACCCGGGACAGGAACACCGGGGAGCTGTTTTTT
J gene: TRBJ2-7; D gene: -; V gene: TRBV27; clone size: -; CDR3 protein: CASSPRSGGKSYEQYF; CDR3 DNA: TGTGCCAGCAGTCCCCGTTCTGGGGGCAAGTCCTACGAGCAGTACTTC
J gene: TRBJ2-3; D gene: -; V gene: TRBV19; clone size: few; CDR3 protein: CASRTAGTDTQYF; CDR3 DNA: TGTGCCAGTAGGACAGCCGGCACAGATACGCAGTATTTT
J gene: TRBJ1-2; D gene: TRBD1; V gene: TRBV28; clone size: -; CDR3 protein: CASTLTDREDGYTF; CDR3 DNA: TGTGCCAGCACCTTAACCGACAGGGAAGATGGCTACACCTTC
J gene: TRBJ1-2; D gene: -; V gene: TRBV1; clone size: -; CDR3 protein: CTSSRSPGHRALFYGYTF; CDR3 DNA: TGCACCAGCAGCCGATCACCGGGACACCGGGCTCTTTTCTATGGCTACACCTTC
J gene: TRBJ2-5; D gene: -; V gene: TRBV11-1; clone size: -; CDR3 protein: CASSTRDPQETQYF; CDR3 DNA: TGTGCCAGCAGCACCCGGGACCCTCAAGAGACCCAGTACTTC
J gene: TRBJ1-3; D gene: -; V gene: TRBV19; clone size: -; CDR3 protein: CASSMFGLMTGNTIYF; CDR3 DNA: TGTGCCAGTAGTATGTTCGGCCTTATGACTGGAAACACCATATATTTT
J gene: TRBJ2-1; D gene: TRBD2; V gene: TRBV10-2; clone size: -; CDR3 protein: CASSEGGSSGFNEQFF; CDR3 DNA: TGCGCCAGCAGTGAGGGGGGGTCTAGCGGGTTCAATGAGCAGTTCTTC
J gene: TRBJ1-2; D gene: -; V gene: TRBV29-1; clone size: -; CDR3 protein: CSASETWGYTF; CDR3 DNA: TGCAGCGCCTCCGAAACTTGGGGCTACACCTTC
J gene: TRBJ1-1; D gene: -; V gene: TRBV7-9; clone size: few; CDR3 protein: CASSLKGGVLEAFF; CDR3 DNA: TGTGCCAGCAGCTTAAAGGGGGGAGTCTTGGAAGCTTTCTTT
J gene: TRBJ2-7; D gene: TRBD1; V gene: TRBV5-6; clone size: few; CDR3 protein: CASSSLQGAPHEQYF; CDR3 DNA: TGTGCCAGCAGCTCCTTACAGGGGGCCCCCCACGAGCAGTACTTC
J gene: TRBJ2-3; D gene: -; V gene: TRBV2; clone size: -; CDR3 protein: CASSEEGTLSTDTQYF; CDR3 DNA: TGTGCCAGCAGTGAGGAGGGGACCTTGAGCACAGATACGCAGTATTTT
J gene: TRBJ1-1; D gene: TRBD1; V gene: TRBV10-1; clone size: -; CDR3 protein: CANQERKDYRGIYDEAFF; CDR3 DNA: TGCGCCAACCAAGAACGAAAAGACTACAGGGGTATTTATGATGAAGCTTTCTTT
J gene: TRBJ1-5; D gene: -; V gene: TRBV19; clone size: -; CDR3 protein: CASRSGLSNQPQHF; CDR3 DNA: TGTGCCAGTAGGTCCGGACTGAGCAATCAGCCCCAGCATTTT
J gene: TRBJ2-3; D gene: -; V gene: TRBV7-2; clone size: -; CDR3 protein: CASSLVGGSTDTQYF; CDR3 DNA: TGTGCCAGCAGCTTAGTTGGGGGAAGCACAGATACGCAGTATTTT
J gene: TRBJ1-2; D gene: -; V gene: TRBV21-1; clone size: -; CDR3 protein: CARQAGQNYGYTF; CDR3 DNA: TGTGCCCGACAGGCAGGCCAAAACTATGGCTACACCTTC
J gene: TRBJ1-3; D gene: -; V gene: TRBV5-6; clone size: once; CDR3 protein: CASSLGGTGNTIYF; CDR3 DNA: TGTGCCAGCAGCTTAGGGGGTACTGGAAACACCATATATTTT
J gene: TRBJ1-5; D gene: -; V gene: TRBV27; clone size: -; CDR3 protein: CASSLKGGNQPQHF; CDR3 DNA: TGTGCCAGCAGTTTAAAGGGAGGGAATCAGCCCCAGCATTTT
J gene: TRBJ2-7; D gene: -; V gene: TRBV6-1; clone size: -; CDR3 protein: CASSIDPVYEQYF; CDR3 DNA: TGTGCCAGCAGTATAGACCCCGTCTACGAGCAGTACTTC
J gene: TRBJ2-1; D gene: -; V gene: TRBV4-3; clone size: -; CDR3 protein: CASSQAWGSGSSSYNEQFF; CDR3 DNA: TGCGCCAGCAGCCAAGCTTGGGGGTCGGGGTCAAGCTCCTACAATGAGCAGTTCTTC
J gene: TRBJ2-1; D gene: -; V gene: TRBV27; clone size: -; CDR3 protein: CASGSPAVAHNEQFF; CDR3 DNA: TGTGCCAGCGGATCCCCCGCCGTTGCCCACAATGAGCAGTTCTTC
J gene: TRBJ1-3; D gene: -; V gene: TRBV30; clone size: once; CDR3 protein: CAWSVDSGNTIYF; CDR3 DNA: TGTGCCTGGAGTGTAGATTCTGGAAACACCATATATTTT
J gene: TRBJ2-7; D gene: TRBD1; V gene: TRBV7-9; clone size: once; CDR3 protein: CASSLTGAYEQYF; CDR3 DNA: TGTGCCAGCAGCTTGACAGGGGCCTACGAGCAGTACTTC
J gene: TRBJ2-3; D gene: -; V gene: TRBV19; clone size: -; CDR3 protein: CASSISRSTLGTDTQYF; CDR3 DNA: TGTGCCAGTAGTATATCCCGGTCCACTTTAGGCACAGATACGCAGTATTTT
J gene: TRBJ1-5; D gene: -; V gene: TRBV19; clone size: -; CDR3 protein: CASSIGWQNSNQPQHF; CDR3 DNA: TGTGCCAGTAGTATTGGTTGGCAGAATAGCAATCAGCCCCAGCATTTT
J gene: TRBJ1-4; D gene: TRBD1; V gene: TRBV6-1; clone size: -; CDR3 protein: CASSEEGNGSGTGAFRNEKLFF; CDR3 DNA: TGTGCCAGCAGTGAAGAAGGAAATGGAAGTGGGACAGGGGCGTTCCGTAATGAAAAACTGTTTTTT
J gene: TRBJ2-3; D gene: -; V gene: TRBV27; clone size: -; CDR3 protein: CASSLGQGLDTQYF; CDR3 DNA: TGTGCCAGCAGTTTGGGGCAGGGGTTGGATACGCAGTATTTT
J gene: TRBJ2-7; D gene: TRBD2; V gene: TRBV27; clone size: -; CDR3 protein: CASSPYSGTTYEQYF; CDR3 DNA: TGTGCCAGCAGTCCCTATAGCGGGACTACCTACGAGCAGTACTTC
J gene: TRBJ1-1; D gene: -; V gene: TRBV19; clone size: -; CDR3 protein: CASTLLSTGRAAAFF; CDR3 DNA: TGTGCCAGTACGTTGTTGAGCACAGGGCGCGCGGCCGCTTTCTTT
J gene: TRBJ2-7; D gene: -; V gene: TRBV18; clone size: -; CDR3 protein: CASSQGVRGEQYF; CDR3 DNA: TGTGCCAGCTCACAGGGGGTTAGGGGCGAGCAGTACTTC
J gene: TRBJ1-5; D gene: -; V gene: TRBV28; clone size: -; CDR3 protein: CASSLQGPNQPQHF; CDR3 DNA: TGTGCCAGCAGTCTACAGGGCCCCAACCAGCCCCAGCATTTT
J gene: TRBJ1-4; D gene: TRBD1; V gene: TRBV5-4; clone size: once; CDR3 protein: CASSRTGLGEKLFF; CDR3 DNA: TGTGCCAGCAGCCGGACAGGGTTGGGGGAAAAACTGTTTTTT
J gene: TRBJ2-3; D gene: -; V gene: TRBV6-1; clone size: -; CDR3 protein: CASSEALWGDTQYF; CDR3 DNA: TGTGCCAGCAGTGAAGCGCTGTGGGGAGATACGCAGTATTTT
J gene: TRBJ2-2; D gene: TRBD1; V gene: TRBV6-4; clone size: -; CDR3 protein: CASTFRTGTGELFF; CDR3 DNA: TGTGCCAGCACGTTTAGGACAGGCACCGGGGAGCTGTTTTTT
J gene: TRBJ2-7; D gene: TRBD1; V gene: TRBV2; clone size: -; CDR3 protein: CASRPNPGTGFYEQYF; CDR3 DNA: TGTGCCAGCAGACCAAACCCCGGGACAGGGTTTTACGAGCAGTACTTC
J gene: TRBJ2-6; D gene: -; V gene: TRBV11-2; clone size: -; CDR3 protein: CASSLITGLGPDGANVLTF; CDR3 DNA: TGTGCCAGCAGCTTAATAACGGGTCTTGGCCCGGACGGGGCCAACGTCCTGACTTTC
J gene: TRBJ2-7; D gene: TRBD1; V gene: TRBV5-4; clone size: -; CDR3 protein: CASSFIQGGYEQYF; CDR3 DNA: TGTGCCAGCAGCTTTATACAGGGGGGCTACGAGCAGTACTTC
J gene: TRBJ2-1; D gene: TRBD2; V gene: TRBV4-3; clone size: -; CDR3 protein: CASSLRTSGPYNEQFF; CDR3 DNA: TGCGCCAGCAGCCTTCGGACTAGCGGACCCTACAATGAGCAGTTCTTC
J gene: TRBJ1-4; D gene: -; V gene: TRBV4-1; clone size: -; CDR3 protein: CASSQVSSSREKLFF; CDR3 DNA: TGCGCCAGCAGCCAAGTTTCGTCAAGTCGGGAAAAACTGTTTTTT
J gene: TRBJ2-7; D gene: -; V gene: TRBV11-2; clone size: -; CDR3 protein: CASSPGPGRYEQYF; CDR3 DNA: TGTGCCAGCAGCCCAGGCCCAGGTCGTTACGAGCAGTACTTC
J gene: TRBJ1-2; D gene: -; V gene: TRBV7-2; clone size: -; CDR3 protein: CASSFSGYGYTF; CDR3 DNA: TGTGCCAGCAGCTTCTCCGGCTATGGCTACACCTTC
J gene: TRBJ2-2; D gene: TRBD2; V gene: TRBV4-1; clone size: -; CDR3 protein: CASSLNSGGNTGELFF; CDR3 DNA: TGCGCCAGCAGCTTAAATAGCGGGGGAAACACCGGGGAGCTGTTTTTT